This TCR beta chain was observed in a study of post-analysis software for immune sequencing data. Background on the study: Relapsing-remitting, secondary progressive and progressive-relapsing courses of multiple sclerosis were included.

Whole-study results and caveats: Patients had higher frequencies than controls of roughly five TRBV segments, including TRBV5-6, TRBV5-1 and TRBV20-1. Samples from one preparation batch, clustered by F measure, grouped strongly together. Controls' normalized Chao1 diversity significantly exceeded that of multiple sclerosis patients.

Germline assignment: CDR1 SGHTA and CDR2 FQGTGA. This CDR3 comprises 17 residues. Trimming at V came to 5 bases and at J to 2 bases, leaving 11 bases not matched to a gene. Libraries were made from TCR beta cDNA, and they carried unique molecular identifiers. cDNA molecules numbering roughly 0.5 million came from roughly 1 to 10 million T cells. In TCRdb, the PCR reads were re-called with MiXCR into one record per CDR3 protein. The sample lists 650,000 to 850,000 distinct CDR3 sequences; under 70% were seen once. There are a few counts of this clonotype. The antigen remains unidentified. Material: blood. This sequence joins TRBV7-3 and TRBJ2-1; TRBD2 agrees at 8 bases. The source of this sequence is a girl aged 5-17 years with multiple sclerosis. CDR3 protein: CASSATSGGGPYNEQFF. The DNA of the CDR3 is TGTGCCAGCAGCGCTACTAGCGGAGGGGGGCCCTACAATGAGCAGTTCTTC.